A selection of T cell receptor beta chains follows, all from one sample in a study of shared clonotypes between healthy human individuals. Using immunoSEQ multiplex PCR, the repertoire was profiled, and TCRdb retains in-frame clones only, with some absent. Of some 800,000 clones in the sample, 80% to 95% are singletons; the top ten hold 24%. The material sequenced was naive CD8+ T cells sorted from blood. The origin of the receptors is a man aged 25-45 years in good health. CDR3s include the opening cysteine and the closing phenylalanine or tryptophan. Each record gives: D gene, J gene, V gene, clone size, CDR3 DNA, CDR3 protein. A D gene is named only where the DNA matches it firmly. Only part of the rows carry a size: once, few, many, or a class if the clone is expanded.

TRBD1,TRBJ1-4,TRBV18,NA,TGTGCCAGCTCACCAATCGGCGGACAGGGGGCCTTCACCTCCCCAACTAATGAAAAACTGTTTTTT,CASSPIGGQGAFTSPTNEKLFF
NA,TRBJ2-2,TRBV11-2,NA,TGTGCCAGCAGACGGGACCAGAACACCGGGGAGCTGTTTTTT,CASRRDQNTGELFF
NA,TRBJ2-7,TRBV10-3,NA,TGTGCCATCAGGGGGGGAAATGGACAAGTTGGCGAGCAGTACTTC,CAIRGGNGQVGEQYF
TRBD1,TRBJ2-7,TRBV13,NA,TGTGCCAGCAGCACCGGGACAGGGTTCGGCTACGAGCAGTACTTC,CASSTGTGFGYEQYF
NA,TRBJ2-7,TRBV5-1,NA,TGCGCCAGCAGCTTTGGCGGGAACGAGCAGTACTTC,CASSFGGNEQYF
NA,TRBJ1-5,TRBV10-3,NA,TGTGCCATCAGTTCAGGGGTTAGCAATCAGCCCCAGCATTTT,CAISSGVSNQPQHF
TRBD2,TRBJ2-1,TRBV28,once,TGTGCCAGCAGTCCGGGACTAGCGGGATTTATAATAAATGAGCAGTTCTTC,CASSPGLAGFIINEQFF
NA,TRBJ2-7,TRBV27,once,TGTGCCAGCAGTTTAGATGGGACAAATTACTACGAGCAGTACTTC,CASSLDGTNYYEQYF
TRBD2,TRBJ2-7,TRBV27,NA,TGTGCCAGCAGTTTAAGTGCCAGCGGGAGGATAGTACACGAGCAGTACTTC,CASSLSASGRIVHEQYF
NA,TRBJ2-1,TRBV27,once,TGTGCCAGCAGTTTAGGGCAACTACCCTACAATGAGCAGTTCTTC,CASSLGQLPYNEQFF
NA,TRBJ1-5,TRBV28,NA,TGTGCCAGCAGTTCCCTTAAGGACAGAAATAGCAATCAGCCCCAGCATTTT,CASSSLKDRNSNQPQHF
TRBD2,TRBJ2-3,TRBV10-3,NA,TGTGCCATCAGTGAGCGAATAGCGGGAGTTGGCACAGATACGCAGTATTTT,CAISERIAGVGTDTQYF
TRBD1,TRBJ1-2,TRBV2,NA,TGTGCCAGCAGAGACCGGGACAGGGTTTATGGCTACACCTTC,CASRDRDRVYGYTF